This T cell receptor beta chain emerged from a study of CD8 T cell repertoires and HIV-1 epitope variants. Study at large: Twenty-five autologous and known Gag and Nef epitope variant peptides each stimulated T cells separately.

A word on this clone: As yet, its antigen is unknown.

Assay used: immunoSEQ multiplex PCR; TCRdb lists only in-frame clones, some missing. The sample lists roughly 2,700 clones, approximately 61% occurring once. CDR3 length: 13 amino acids. Germline V lookup: CDR1 SGHTA, CDR2 FQGNSA. Trimming removed 5 bases from V and 9 bases from J; junction bases left unmatched: 7. The rearrangement links TRBV7-2 to TRBJ2-1, with 7 nucleotides matching TRBD1. Sequencing input: cultured CD8+ T cells derived from PBMCs. The sequence came from a male donor with HIV. This CDR3 reads CASSPGNRGEQFF. Here the CDR3 DNA reads TGTGCCAGCAGCCCCGGAAACAGGGGTGAGCAGTTCTTC.